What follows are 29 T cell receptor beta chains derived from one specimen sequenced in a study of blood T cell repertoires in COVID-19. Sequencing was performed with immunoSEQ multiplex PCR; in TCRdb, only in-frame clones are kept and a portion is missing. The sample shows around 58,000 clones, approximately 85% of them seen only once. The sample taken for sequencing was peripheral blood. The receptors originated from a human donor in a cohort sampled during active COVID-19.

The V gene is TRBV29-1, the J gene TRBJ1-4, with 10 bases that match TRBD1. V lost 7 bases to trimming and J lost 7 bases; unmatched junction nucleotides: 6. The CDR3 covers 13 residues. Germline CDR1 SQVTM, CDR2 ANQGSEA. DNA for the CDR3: TGCAGCGCCGGACAGGGGGAGGGTGAAAAACTGTTTTTT. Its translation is CSAGQGEGEKLFF.

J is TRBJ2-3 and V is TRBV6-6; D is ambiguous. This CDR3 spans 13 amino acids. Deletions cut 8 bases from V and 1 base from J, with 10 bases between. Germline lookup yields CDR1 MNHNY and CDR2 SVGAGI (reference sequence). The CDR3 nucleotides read TGTGCCAGCCTTTGGCAGGGCACAGATACGCAGTATTTT. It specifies CASLWQGTDTQYF.

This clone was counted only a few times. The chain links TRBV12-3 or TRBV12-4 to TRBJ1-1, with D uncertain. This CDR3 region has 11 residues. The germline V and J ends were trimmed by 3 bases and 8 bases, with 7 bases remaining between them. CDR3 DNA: TGTGCCAGCAGTTTTCAACTCGAAGCTTTCTTT. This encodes CASSFQLEAFF.

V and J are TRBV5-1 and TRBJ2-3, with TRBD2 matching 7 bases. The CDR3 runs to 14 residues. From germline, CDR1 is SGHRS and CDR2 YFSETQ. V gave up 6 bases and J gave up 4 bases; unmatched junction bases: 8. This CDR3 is CASTRGRGADTQYF. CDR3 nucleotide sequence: TGCGCCAGCACCCGGGGGAGGGGTGCAGATACGCAGTATTTT.

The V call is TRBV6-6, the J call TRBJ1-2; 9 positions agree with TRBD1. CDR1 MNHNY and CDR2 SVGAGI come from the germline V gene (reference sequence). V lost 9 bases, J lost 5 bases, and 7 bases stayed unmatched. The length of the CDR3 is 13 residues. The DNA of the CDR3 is TGTGCCAGTCAATTACAGGGGGCGTATGGCTACACCTTC. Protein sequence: CASQLQGAYGYTF.

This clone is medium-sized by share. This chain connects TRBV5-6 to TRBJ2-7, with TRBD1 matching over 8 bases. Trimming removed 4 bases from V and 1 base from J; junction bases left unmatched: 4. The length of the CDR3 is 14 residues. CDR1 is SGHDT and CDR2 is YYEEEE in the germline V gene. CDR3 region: CASSPTGDSYEQYF. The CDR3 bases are TGTGCCAGCAGCCCGACAGGGGATTCCTACGAGCAGTACTTC.

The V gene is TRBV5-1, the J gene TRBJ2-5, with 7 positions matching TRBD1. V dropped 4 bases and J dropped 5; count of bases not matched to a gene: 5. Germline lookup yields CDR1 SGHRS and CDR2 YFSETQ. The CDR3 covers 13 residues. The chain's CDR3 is CASSHRGRETQYF. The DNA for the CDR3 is TGCGCCAGCAGCCACAGGGGACGTGAGACCCAGTACTTC.

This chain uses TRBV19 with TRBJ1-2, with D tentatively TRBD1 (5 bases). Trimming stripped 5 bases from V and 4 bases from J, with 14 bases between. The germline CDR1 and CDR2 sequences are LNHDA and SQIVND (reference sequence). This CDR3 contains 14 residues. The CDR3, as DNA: TGTGCCAGTAGTGGGCAGGGTTGGAGCTATGGCTACACCTTC. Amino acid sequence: CASSGQGWSYGYTF.

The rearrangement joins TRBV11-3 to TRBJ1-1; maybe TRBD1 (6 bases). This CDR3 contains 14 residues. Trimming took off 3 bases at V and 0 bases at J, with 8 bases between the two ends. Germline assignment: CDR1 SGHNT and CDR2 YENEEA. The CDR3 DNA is TGTGCCAGCAGCTTGGGGACAATGAACACTGAAGCTTTCTTT. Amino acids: CASSLGTMNTEAFF.

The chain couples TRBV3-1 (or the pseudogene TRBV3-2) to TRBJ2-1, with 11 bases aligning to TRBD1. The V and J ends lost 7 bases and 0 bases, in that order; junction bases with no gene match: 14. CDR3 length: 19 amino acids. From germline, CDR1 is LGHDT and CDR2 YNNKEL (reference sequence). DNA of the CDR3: TGTGCCAGCATTCTCTGGACAGGGGGCTTTCCTAGCTCCTACAATGAGCAGTTCTTC. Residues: CASILWTGGFPSSYNEQFF.

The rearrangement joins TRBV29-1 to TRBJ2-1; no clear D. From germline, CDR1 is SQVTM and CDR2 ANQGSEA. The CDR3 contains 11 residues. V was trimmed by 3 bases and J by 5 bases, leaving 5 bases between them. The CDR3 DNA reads TGCAGCGTTGACAGTAACAATGAGCAGTTCTTC. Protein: CSVDSNNEQFF.

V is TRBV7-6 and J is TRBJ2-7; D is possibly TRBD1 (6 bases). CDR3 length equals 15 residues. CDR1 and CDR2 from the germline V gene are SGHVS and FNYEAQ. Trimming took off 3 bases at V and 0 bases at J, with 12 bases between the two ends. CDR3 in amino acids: CASSFDRLTSYEQYF. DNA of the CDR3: TGTGCCAGCAGCTTTGACAGGTTAACCTCCTACGAGCAGTACTTC.

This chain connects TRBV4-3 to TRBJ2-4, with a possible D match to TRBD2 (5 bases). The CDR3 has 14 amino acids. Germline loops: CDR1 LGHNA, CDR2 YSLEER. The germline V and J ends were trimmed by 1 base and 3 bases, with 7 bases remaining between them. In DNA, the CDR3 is TGCGCCAGCAGCCAAGTGGGAGTCAAAAACATTCAGTACTTC. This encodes CASSQVGVKNIQYF.

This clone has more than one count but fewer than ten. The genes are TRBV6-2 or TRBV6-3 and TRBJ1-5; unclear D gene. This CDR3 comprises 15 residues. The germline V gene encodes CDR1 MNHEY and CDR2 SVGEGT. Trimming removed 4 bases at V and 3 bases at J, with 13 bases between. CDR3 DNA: TGTGCCAGCAGTTCAGGACGGACTCTCAATCAGCCCCAGCATTTT. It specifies CASSSGRTLNQPQHF.

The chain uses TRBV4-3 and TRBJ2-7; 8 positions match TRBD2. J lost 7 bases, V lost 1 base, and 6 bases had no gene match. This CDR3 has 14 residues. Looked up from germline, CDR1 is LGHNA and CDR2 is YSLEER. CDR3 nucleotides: TGCGCCAGCAGCCAAGTCGCGGGGGGCCGGGAGCAGTACTTC. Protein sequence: CASSQVAGGREQYF.

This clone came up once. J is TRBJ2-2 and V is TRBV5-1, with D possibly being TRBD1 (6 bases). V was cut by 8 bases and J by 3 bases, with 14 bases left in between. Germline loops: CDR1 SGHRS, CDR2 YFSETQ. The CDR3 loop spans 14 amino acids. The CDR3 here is CASSRQADTGELFF. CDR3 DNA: TGCGCCAGTTCTCGACAGGCTGACACCGGGGAGCTGTTTTTT.

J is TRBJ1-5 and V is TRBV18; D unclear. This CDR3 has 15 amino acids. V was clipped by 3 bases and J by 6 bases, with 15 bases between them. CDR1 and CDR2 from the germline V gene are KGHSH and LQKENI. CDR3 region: CASSPPGSPGQPQHF. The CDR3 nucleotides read TGTGCCAGCTCACCTCCCGGGAGCCCCGGTCAGCCCCAGCATTTT.

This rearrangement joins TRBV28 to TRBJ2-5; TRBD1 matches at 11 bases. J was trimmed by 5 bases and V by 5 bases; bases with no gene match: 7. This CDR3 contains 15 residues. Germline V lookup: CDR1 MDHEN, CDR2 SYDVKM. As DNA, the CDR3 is TGTGCCAGCAGTCAGGACAGGGGGCGCGGGGAGACCCAGTACTTC. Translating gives CASSQDRGRGETQYF.

The CDR3, as DNA: TGTGCCAGCAGCTTAAAGCGGGGGGGTGAGCAGTTCTTC. Its protein product is CASSLKRGGEQFF. The chain recombines TRBV7-2 with TRBJ2-1; 10 bases are shared with TRBD2. The CDR3 contains 13 residues. CDR1 is SGHTA and CDR2 is FQGNSA in the germline V gene. Trimming removed 2 bases from V and 9 bases from J; junction bases left unmatched: 1.

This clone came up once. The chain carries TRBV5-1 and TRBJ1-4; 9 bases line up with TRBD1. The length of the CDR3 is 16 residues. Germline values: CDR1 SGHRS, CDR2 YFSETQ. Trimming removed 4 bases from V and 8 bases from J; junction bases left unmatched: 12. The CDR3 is CASSHSGTGRPEKLFF. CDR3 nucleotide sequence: TGCGCCAGCAGCCATTCTGGGACAGGGAGGCCGGAAAAACTGTTTTTT.

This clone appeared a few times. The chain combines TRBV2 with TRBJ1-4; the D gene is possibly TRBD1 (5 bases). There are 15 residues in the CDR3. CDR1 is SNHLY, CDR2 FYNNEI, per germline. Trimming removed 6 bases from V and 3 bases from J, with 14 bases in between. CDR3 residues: CASRDTGGPNEKLFF. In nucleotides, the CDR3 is TGTGCCAGCAGGGATACAGGTGGACCTAATGAAAAACTGTTTTTT.

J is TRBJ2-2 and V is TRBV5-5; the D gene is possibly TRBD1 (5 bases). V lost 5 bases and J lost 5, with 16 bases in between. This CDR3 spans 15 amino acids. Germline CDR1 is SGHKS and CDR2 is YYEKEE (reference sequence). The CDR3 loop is CASRYGHLGTGELFF. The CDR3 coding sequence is TGTGCCAGCAGATACGGACACCTCGGAACCGGGGAGCTGTTTTTT.

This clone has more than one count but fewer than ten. In DNA form, the CDR3 reads TGTGCCAGCAGCTTAGTGGGGACAGGGGTTGTTTCACCCCTCCACTTT. Translation gives CASSLVGTGVVSPLHF. The V gene is TRBV13, the J gene TRBJ1-6; 10 bases are a match to TRBD1. Germline V CDR1 and CDR2: PRHDT, FYEKMQ (reference sequence). The ends lost 1 base at V and 9 bases at J; junction bases unmatched: 6. The CDR3 totals 16 residues.

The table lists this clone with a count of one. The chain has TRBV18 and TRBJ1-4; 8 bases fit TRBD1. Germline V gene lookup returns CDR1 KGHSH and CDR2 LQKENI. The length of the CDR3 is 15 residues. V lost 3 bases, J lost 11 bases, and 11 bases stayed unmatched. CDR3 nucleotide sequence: TGTGCCAGCTCACCGGGACAGGCTATAATGAGTAAACTGTTTTTT. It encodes CASSPGQAIMSKLFF.

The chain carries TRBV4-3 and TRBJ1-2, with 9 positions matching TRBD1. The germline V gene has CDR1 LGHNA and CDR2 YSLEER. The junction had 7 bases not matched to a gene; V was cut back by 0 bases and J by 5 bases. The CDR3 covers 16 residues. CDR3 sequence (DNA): TGCGCCAGCAGCCAAGATACAGGGGGCTGGGGATATGGCTACACCTTC. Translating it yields CASSQDTGGWGYGYTF.

CDR3 in amino acids: CASSGGQGFSYEQYF. The CDR3 region has the DNA TGCGCCAGCAGCGGGGGACAGGGCTTCTCCTACGAGCAGTACTTC. The V and J genes are TRBV5-1 and TRBJ2-7; 9 positions agree with TRBD1. This CDR3 region has 15 residues. V lost 4 bases and J lost 0; bases outside the gene matches: 5. Germline V CDR1 and CDR2: SGHRS, YFSETQ.

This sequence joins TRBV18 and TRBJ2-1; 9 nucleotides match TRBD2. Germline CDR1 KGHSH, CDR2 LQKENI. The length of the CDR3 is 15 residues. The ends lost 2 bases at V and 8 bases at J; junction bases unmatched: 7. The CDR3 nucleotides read TGTGCCAGCTCACCAGCCAGCGGGGGGAGGGATGAGCAGTTCTTC. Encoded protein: CASSPASGGRDEQFF.

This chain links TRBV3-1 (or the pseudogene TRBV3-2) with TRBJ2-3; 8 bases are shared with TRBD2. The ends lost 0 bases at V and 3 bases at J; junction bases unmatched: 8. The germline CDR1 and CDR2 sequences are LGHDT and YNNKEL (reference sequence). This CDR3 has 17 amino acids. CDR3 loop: CASSQDLYLAGTDTQYF. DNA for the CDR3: TGTGCCAGCAGCCAAGATCTTTACTTAGCGGGGACAGATACGCAGTATTTT.

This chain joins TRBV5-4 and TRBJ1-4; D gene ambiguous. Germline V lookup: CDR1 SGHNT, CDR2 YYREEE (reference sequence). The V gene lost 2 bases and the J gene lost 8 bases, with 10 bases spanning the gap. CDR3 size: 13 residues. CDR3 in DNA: TGTGCCAGCAGCTTAACTCGGGGAGAAAAACTGTTTTTT. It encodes CASSLTRGEKLFF.